Shown below are 18 T cell receptor beta chains from a single sample sequenced in a study of T cell repertoires in cytomegalovirus infection. Antigens of these TCRs are unknown. TCRdb re-called the reads with MiXCR, one entry per CDR3 protein. Among some 900,000 distinct CDR3 sequences listed, 32% were seen once. This specimen consisted of cultured CD8+ T cells from PBMCs, obtained from culture after CMV antigen stimulation. These receptors were obtained from a human donor in good health (CMV status not recorded). Some clones in this sample may be carry-over from other donors' samples.

The genes are TRBV19 and TRBJ2-3; 9 bases fit TRBD1. The CDR3 runs to 14 residues. V gave up 6 bases and J gave up 5 bases; unmatched junction bases: 6. Looked up from germline, CDR1 is LNHDA and CDR2 is SQIVND (reference sequence). The CDR3 spells CASSTGGAGDTQYF. CDR3 sequence (DNA): TGTGCCAGTAGCACAGGGGGCGCGGGAGATACGCAGTATTTT.

This clonotype was detected ten times or more. The chain recombines TRBV7-8 with TRBJ2-1; D is undetermined. V dropped 3 bases and J dropped 6 bases, with 12 bases sitting between them. There are 14 residues in the CDR3. The germline V gene encodes CDR1 SGHVS and CDR2 FQNEAQ. The DNA of the CDR3 is TGTGCCAGCAGCTTGGAGTCCGTTTTCAATGAGCAGTTCTTC. This codes for CASSLESVFNEQFF.

The gene calls are TRBV28 and TRBJ2-5, with TRBD1 matching over 12 bases. The CDR3 is 17 residues long. Germline V CDR1 and CDR2: MDHEN, SYDVKM. Trimming at V came to 4 bases and at J to 5 bases, leaving 11 bases not matched to a gene. CDR3 residues: CASSSYTGTGGVETQYF. The DNA of the CDR3 is TGTGCCAGCAGTTCCTACACCGGGACAGGGGGCGTGGAGACCCAGTACTTC. The variable domain in full, completed from reference TRBV28 and TRBJ2-5, reads DVKVTQSSRYLVKRTGEKVFLECVQDMDHENMFWYRQDPGLGLRLIYFSYDVKMKEKGDIPEGYSVSREKKERFSLILESASTNQTSMYLCASSSYTGTGGVETQYFGPGTRLLVL.

Only a few counts were recorded for this clonotype. The CDR3 sequence is CASSYSIGEYSNQPQHF. CDR3 DNA: TGTGCCAGCAGTTACTCGATTGGGGAATATAGCAATCAGCCCCAGCATTTT. The rearrangement links TRBV6-2 or TRBV6-3 to TRBJ1-5; D is unclear. Trimming shortened V by 0 bases and J by 0 bases, and 12 bases separated the two germline ends. The CDR3 is 17 residues long. CDR1 is MNHEY, CDR2 SVGEGT, per germline.

The CDR3 DNA is TGTGCCAGCAGCCCGACAGGAAGCTCCTACGAGCAGTACGTC. Protein: CASSPTGSSYEQYV. The V call is TRBV12-3 or TRBV12-4, the J call TRBJ2-7; perhaps TRBD1 as D (6 bases). The CDR3 length is 14 residues. The V end lost 6 bases, the J end lost 0 bases, and 12 bases lay between the germline ends.

This clonotype was picked up a small number of times. This chain joins TRBV11-2 and TRBJ2-1, with D unresolved. The CDR3 sequence is 14 residues long. V was clipped by 5 bases and J by 3 bases, with 11 bases between them. Germline CDR1 SGHAT, CDR2 FQNNGV. CDR3 amino acids: CASSTPHGYNEQFF. The CDR3 DNA follows: TGTGCCAGCAGCACCCCCCACGGCTACAATGAGCAGTTCTTC.

This clonotype was picked up a small number of times. The gene calls are TRBV6-1 and TRBJ2-2; D gene ambiguous. Trimming removed 2 bases from V and 2 bases from J, with 15 bases in between. In germline, CDR1 is MNHNS, CDR2 SASEGT. The CDR3 consists of 17 residues. CDR3: CASSEPHLTANTGELFF. The DNA for the CDR3 is TGTGCCAGCAGTGAACCCCACTTAACCGCAAACACCGGGGAGCTGTTTTTT.

The chain is built from TRBV12-3 or TRBV12-4 and TRBJ2-5, with 8 bases lining up with TRBD2. With 5 bases clipped from V and 5 bases from J, the junction kept 7 bases outside the gene matches. The CDR3 loop spans 14 amino acids. The CDR3 DNA reads TGTGCCAGCAGTACCGGGGGGGCCTTGGAGACCCAGTACTTC. It yields the protein CASSTGGALETQYF.

Notes on this clonotype: Its ends do not fully match the called genes, so a read error is possible. The CDR3: CASSYTTDRATDSPHHF. Written as DNA, the CDR3 is TGTGCCAGCAGTTACACCACGGACAGGGCGACCGATTCACCCCACCACTTT. The chain recombines TRBV12-3 or TRBV12-4 with TRBJ1-6, with 8 bases matching TRBD1. The CDR3 runs to 17 residues.

This clonotype was counted at least ten times. The chain couples TRBV6-2 or TRBV6-3 to TRBJ1-1, with D possibly TRBD1 on 6 matching bases. The germline V and J ends were trimmed by 3 bases and 0 bases, with 11 bases remaining between them. CDR1 MNHEY and CDR2 SVGEGT come from the germline V gene. This CDR3 is 15 amino acids long. For the CDR3, the DNA is TGTGCCAGCAGTTATTATCAGGGGATGAACACTGAAGCTTTCTTT. Its protein is CASSYYQGMNTEAFF.

This clonotype was recorded a few times. This chain links TRBV24-1 with TRBJ2-3, with 9 positions matching TRBD1. The V segment lost 4 bases and the J segment 0 bases; nucleotides outside the gene matches: 4. Per the germline V gene, CDR1 is KGHDR and CDR2 is SFDVKD. The CDR3 totals 16 residues. Here the CDR3 DNA reads TGTGCCACCAGTGAGACGGGACAGGGCAGCACAGATACGCAGTATTTT. Its translation is CATSETGQGSTDTQYF.

V is TRBV19 and J is TRBJ2-1; D call uncertain. This CDR3 is 15 amino acids long. V shed 1 base and J shed 0 bases, with 7 bases lying between them. The germline V gene has CDR1 LNHDA and CDR2 SQIVND (reference sequence). CDR3 loop: CASSIGDPSYNEQFF. DNA of the CDR3: TGTGCCAGTAGTATAGGCGACCCCTCCTACAATGAGCAGTTCTTC.

The chain employs TRBV5-1 and TRBJ2-1; the D call may be TRBD1 or TRBD2 (5 bases each). The CDR3 has 14 amino acids. Between the trimmed V and J ends, which lost 7 bases and 0 bases, there was a span of 11 bases. Germline assignment: CDR1 SGHRS and CDR2 YFSETQ. The CDR3 here is CASRDGLSYNEQFF. In DNA form, the CDR3 reads TGCGCCAGCCGGGACGGCCTCTCCTACAATGAGCAGTTCTTC.

This clonotype was counted between two and nine times. The rearrangement links TRBV19 to TRBJ1-2; tentatively, D is TRBD1 (6 bases). The CDR3 is made up of 13 amino acids. Trimming took 10 bases from V and 2 from J, leaving 14 bases between them. Per the germline V gene, CDR1 is LNHDA and CDR2 is SQIVND (reference sequence). The CDR3 DNA reads TGTGCCACCCTCGGACAGTCAAACTATGGCTACACCTTC. Amino acids: CATLGQSNYGYTF.

This clonotype came up a few times. The chain has TRBV14 and TRBJ2-1; D gene unclear. This CDR3 contains 14 residues. Germline V gene data show CDR1 as SGHDN and CDR2 as FVKESK. Trimming left V 4 bases short and J 4 bases short, with 11 bases between. CDR3 loop: CASSPAVRYNEQFF. The CDR3 bases are TGTGCCAGCAGCCCTGCAGTCCGTTACAATGAGCAGTTCTTC.

This clonotype has a handful of counts. The chain has TRBV7-9 and TRBJ2-7, with D possibly being TRBD2 (6 bases). Trimming took 2 bases from V and 7 from J, leaving 9 bases between them. This CDR3 has 12 residues. CDR1 is SEHNR and CDR2 is FQNEAQ in the germline V gene (reference sequence). The CDR3 reads CASSLNGGEQYV. As DNA, the CDR3 is TGTGCCAGCAGCTTAAACGGAGGGGAGCAGTACGTC.

This clonotype appeared a few times. The V gene is TRBV6-5, the J gene TRBJ1-1, with 8 bases aligning to TRBD1. The V segment lost 6 bases and the J segment 6 bases; nucleotides outside the gene matches: 9. Germline assignment: CDR1 MNHEY and CDR2 SVGAGI. This CDR3 region has 14 residues. CDR3 in amino acids: CASSTQGGKAEAFF. DNA of the CDR3: TGTGCCAGCAGCACACAGGGGGGGAAGGCTGAAGCTTTCTTT.

This clonotype has just a few counts. The chain combines TRBV6-5 with TRBJ1-1; possibly TRBD1 for D (6 bases). V was shortened by 2 bases and J by 6 bases, with 16 bases between the two germline ends. The CDR3 extends over 15 amino acids. From germline, CDR1 is MNHEY and CDR2 SVGAGI. CDR3 residues: CASSYRSGQPPEAFF. The CDR3 DNA reads as TGTGCCAGCAGTTACCGGTCCGGACAGCCTCCTGAAGCTTTCTTT.